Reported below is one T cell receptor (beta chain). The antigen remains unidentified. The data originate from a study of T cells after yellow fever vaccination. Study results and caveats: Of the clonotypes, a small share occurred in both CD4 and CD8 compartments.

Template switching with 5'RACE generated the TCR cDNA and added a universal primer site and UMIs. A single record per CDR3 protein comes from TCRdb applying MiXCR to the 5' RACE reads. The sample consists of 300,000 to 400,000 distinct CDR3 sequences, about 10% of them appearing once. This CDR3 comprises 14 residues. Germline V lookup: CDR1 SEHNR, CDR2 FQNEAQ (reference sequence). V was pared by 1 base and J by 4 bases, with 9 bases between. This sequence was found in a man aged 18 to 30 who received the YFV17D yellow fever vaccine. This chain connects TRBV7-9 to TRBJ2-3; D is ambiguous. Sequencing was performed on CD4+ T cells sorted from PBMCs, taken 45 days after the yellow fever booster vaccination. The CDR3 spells CASSLEGAPDTQYF. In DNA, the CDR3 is TGTGCCAGCAGCTTAGAAGGCGCGCCAGATACGCAGTATTTT.